This T cell receptor (beta chain) derives from a study of high-grade serous ovarian cancer treatment subgroups. Clones were read by immunoSEQ multiplex PCR, and TCRdb kept only the in-frame ones, dropping some. The table lists fewer than 5,000 clones, around 79% of them singletons, with about 8.4% in the top ten. Trimming stripped 0 bases from V and 6 bases from J, with 12 bases between. Looked up from germline, CDR1 is LNHNV and CDR2 is YYDKDF (reference sequence). This CDR3 is 15 amino acids long. This clone is large within its sample. What it recognizes is unknown. Study observations and caveats: Clonal relatedness tracked neoantigen level, and by trend copy number and mutation load.

Tumor samples were obtained before definitive surgery or chemotherapy. The TCR originated in a human donor with high-grade serous ovarian cancer. V and J are TRBV15 and TRBJ2-1; D is possibly TRBD2 (5 bases). The specimen was tumor tissue. As DNA, the CDR3 is TGTGCCACCAGCAGAGATATGCTAGCCGGCAATGAGCAGTTCTTC. Translating gives CATSRDMLAGNEQFF.